The source of this T cell receptor (beta chain) is a study of T cells after yellow fever vaccination. Overall study context: Any fraction with a low cell number was prepared using SMART-Seq v4 Ultra Low Input. Study-level points and caveats: Few clonotypes appeared in both CD4 and CD8 compartments. The study re-detected most primary-vaccination clones after the booster (96% CD4, almost 90% CD8).

This clonotype was seen a handful of times. In making TCR cDNA, 5'RACE template switching added a universal primer site and UMIs to it. Using its own MiXCR run on the 5' RACE reads, TCRdb lists one record per CDR3 protein. The profile shows 45,000 to 65,000 distinct CDR3 sequences, 6.5% to 8.5% of them singletons. Germline trimming cut 2 bases from V and 2 bases from J; bases unmatched to any gene: 6. This CDR3 has 16 residues. Germline CDR1 MNHEY, CDR2 SVGAGI. The chain couples TRBV6-5 to TRBJ1-2, with 9 positions matching TRBD1. The source material was CD8+ T cells not binding an NS4B(214-222) dextramer, sorted from PBMCs, sampled more than 40 days after the first yellow fever vaccination. The clonotype originates from a man younger than 35 who received the YFV17D yellow fever vaccine. The CDR3 loop reads CASSYARTGANYGYTF. For the CDR3, the DNA is TGTGCCAGCAGTTACGCCCGGACAGGGGCCAACTATGGCTACACCTTC.